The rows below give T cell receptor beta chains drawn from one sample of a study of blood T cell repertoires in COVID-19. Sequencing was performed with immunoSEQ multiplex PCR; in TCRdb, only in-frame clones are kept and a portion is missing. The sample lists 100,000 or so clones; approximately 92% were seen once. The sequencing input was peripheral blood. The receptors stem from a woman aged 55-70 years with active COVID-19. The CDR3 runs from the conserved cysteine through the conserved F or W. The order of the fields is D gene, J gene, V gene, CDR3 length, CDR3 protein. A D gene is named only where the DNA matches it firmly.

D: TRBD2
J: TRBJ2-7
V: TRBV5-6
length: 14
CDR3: CASSLAGETYEQYF

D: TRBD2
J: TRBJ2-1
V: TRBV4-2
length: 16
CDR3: CASSQETSNSYNEQFF

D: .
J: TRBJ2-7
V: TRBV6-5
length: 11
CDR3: CAIQRAYEQYF

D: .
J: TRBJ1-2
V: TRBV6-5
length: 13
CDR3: CASSYSQGTGYTF

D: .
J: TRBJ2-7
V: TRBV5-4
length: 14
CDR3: CASSFSGQAYEQYF

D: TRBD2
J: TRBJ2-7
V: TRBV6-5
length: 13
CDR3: CASTGTSGYEQYF

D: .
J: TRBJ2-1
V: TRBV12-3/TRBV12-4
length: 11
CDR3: CASSGTYEQFF

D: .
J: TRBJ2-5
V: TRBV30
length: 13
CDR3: CAWSGANQETQYF

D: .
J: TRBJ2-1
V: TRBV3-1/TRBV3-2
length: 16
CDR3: CASSQDGSGSYNEQFF

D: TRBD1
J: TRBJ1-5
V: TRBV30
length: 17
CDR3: CAWSPTGTEPGNQPQHF

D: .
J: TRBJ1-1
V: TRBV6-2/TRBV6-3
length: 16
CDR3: CASSYSSGRVDTEAFF

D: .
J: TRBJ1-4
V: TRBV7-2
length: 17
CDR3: CASSLGRGGTTNEKLFF

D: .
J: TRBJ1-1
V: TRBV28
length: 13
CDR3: CASNRQGSTEAFF

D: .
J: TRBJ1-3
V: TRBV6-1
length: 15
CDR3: CASSEAAGPGNTIYF

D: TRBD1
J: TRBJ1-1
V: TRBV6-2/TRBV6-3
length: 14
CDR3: CASSPIQGGTEAFF

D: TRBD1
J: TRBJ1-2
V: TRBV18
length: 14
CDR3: CASSRGTANYGYTF

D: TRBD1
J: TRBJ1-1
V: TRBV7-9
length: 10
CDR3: CAINRGNAFF

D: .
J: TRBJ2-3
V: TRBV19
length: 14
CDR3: CASSTGQAAPTQYF

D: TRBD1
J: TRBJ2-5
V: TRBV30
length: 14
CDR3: CAWSRWDREETQYF

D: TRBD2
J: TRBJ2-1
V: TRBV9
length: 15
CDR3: CASSVVAGGLGEQFF

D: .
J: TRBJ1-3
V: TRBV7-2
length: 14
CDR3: CASSATDSGNTIYF

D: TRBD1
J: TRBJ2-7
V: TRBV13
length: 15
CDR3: CASSLRGTGVGEQYF

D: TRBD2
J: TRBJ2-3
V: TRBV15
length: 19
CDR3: CATSRERLAGETGSDTQYF

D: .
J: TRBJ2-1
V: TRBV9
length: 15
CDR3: CASSLAGRPHGQQFF

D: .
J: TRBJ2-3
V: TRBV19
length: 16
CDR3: CASSLSVQGTADTQYF

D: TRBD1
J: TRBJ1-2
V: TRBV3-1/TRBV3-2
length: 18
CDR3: CASSQDRGQGAAFWGYTF

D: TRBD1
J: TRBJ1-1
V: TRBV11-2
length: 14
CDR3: CASSMTGMGTEAFF

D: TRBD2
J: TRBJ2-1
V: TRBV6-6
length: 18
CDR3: CASSLGLAGGSSYNEQFF

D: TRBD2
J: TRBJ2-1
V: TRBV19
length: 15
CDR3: CASRRLADSYNEQFF

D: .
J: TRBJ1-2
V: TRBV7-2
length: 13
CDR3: CASSLDREGGYTF

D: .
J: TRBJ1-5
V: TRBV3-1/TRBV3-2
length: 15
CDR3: CASSQDWQGNQPQHF

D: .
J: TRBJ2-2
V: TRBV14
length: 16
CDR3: CASSQDTLSNTGELFF

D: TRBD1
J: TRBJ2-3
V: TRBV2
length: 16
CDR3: CASRELTGELADTQYF

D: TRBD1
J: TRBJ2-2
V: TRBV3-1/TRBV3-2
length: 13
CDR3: CASSLRGPGELFF

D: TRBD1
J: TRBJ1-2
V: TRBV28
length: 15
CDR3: CASSSEGQGTYGYTF

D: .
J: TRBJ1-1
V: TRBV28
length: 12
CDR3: CASTGGGTEAFF

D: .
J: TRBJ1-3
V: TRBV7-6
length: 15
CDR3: CASSLVSDSGNTIYF

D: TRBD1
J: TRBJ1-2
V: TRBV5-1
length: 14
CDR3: CASSLAAGGLGYTF

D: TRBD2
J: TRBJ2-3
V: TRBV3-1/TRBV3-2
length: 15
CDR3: CASSLGTSGRASQYF

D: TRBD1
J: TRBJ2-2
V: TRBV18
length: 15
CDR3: CASSRTGERTGELFF

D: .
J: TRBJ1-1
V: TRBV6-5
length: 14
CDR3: CASNQQGRGTEAFF

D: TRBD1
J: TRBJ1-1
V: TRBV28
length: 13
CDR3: CASLQGMSWKAFF

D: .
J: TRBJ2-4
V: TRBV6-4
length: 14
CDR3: CASSETGVGNIQYF

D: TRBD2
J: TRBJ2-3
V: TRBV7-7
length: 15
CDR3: CASRPLAGRTDTQYF

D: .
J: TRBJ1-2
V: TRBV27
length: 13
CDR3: CASSLGGGYGYTF

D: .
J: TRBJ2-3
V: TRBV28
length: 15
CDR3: CASSLPGGGPDTQYF

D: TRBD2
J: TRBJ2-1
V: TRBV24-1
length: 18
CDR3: CATSDRRTSGGVYNEQFF

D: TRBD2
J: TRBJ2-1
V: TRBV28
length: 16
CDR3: CASRGSGLAGGNEQFF

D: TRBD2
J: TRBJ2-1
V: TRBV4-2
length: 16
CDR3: CASSHSTSGPYNEQFF